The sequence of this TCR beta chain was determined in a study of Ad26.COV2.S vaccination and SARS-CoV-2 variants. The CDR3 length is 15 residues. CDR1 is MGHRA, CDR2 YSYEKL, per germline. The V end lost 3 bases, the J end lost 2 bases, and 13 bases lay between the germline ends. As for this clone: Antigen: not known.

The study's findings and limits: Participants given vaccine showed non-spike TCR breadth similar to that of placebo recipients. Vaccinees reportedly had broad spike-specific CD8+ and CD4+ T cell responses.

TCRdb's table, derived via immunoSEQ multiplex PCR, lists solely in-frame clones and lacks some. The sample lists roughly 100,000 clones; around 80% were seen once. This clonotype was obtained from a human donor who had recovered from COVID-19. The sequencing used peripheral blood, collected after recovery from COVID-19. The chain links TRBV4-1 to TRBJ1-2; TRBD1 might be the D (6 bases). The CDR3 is CASSQIGGANYGYTF. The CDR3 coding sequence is TGCGCCAGCAGCCAGATAGGGGGGGCGAACTATGGCTACACCTTC.